This T cell receptor (beta chain) comes out of a study of graft-versus-host responses after intestinal transplantation. Overall study: Recipients had transplants, and these were multivisceral, liver-intestinal, or isolated intestinal. The recipients all started with anti-thymocyte globulin induction and then took tacrolimus and steroids for 3 to 4 years.

Produced via immunoSEQ multiplex PCR; TCRdb's table is partial and in-frame only. The table has 99,000 or so clones, under 95% seen once. CDR3 length: 22 residues. Unmatched junction bases numbered 21, after V lost 1 base and J lost 2 bases. Germline-derived CDR1 and CDR2 are MGHRA and YSYEKL. About this clone itself: The antigen is not known.

The chain has TRBV4-1 and TRBJ2-3; 10 bases agree with TRBD1. Sequencing was performed on unstimulated CD8+ T cells sorted from spleen or lymph node cells, taken before transplant. The sequence derives from a human donor who was the organ donor for an intestinal transplant. CDR3 in amino acids: CASSQGGLGLGQGSPFTDTQYF. CDR3 sequence (DNA): TGCGCCAGCAGCCAAGGGGGTTTGGGTTTGGGACAGGGGTCTCCCTTCACAGATACGCAGTATTTT.